This T cell receptor (beta chain) is from a study of shared clonotypes between healthy human individuals. Study context: Researchers assigned three CD4 naive, three CD4 memory, two CD8 naive and one CD8 memory plate to each donor. Whole-study results and caveats: Clonotypes shared by all four sorted-subset donors had higher generation probabilities than non-shared clonotypes. Clonotype sharing across several donors was observed for around 5.1% of naive CD4 clonotypes.

A word on this clone: Its antigen is unidentified.

As defined, naive CD8 cells were CD45RO-negative and positively selected for CCR7, with terminally differentiated effector memory CD45RA+ cells excluded. The donors were all Caucasian adults (living in Nashville, Tennessee). Data came from immunoSEQ multiplex PCR; TCRdb stores just in-frame clones and leaves some out. In the table there are millions of clones, 90% to 95% of which are singletons. The CDR3 has 15 amino acids. The V gene's germline CDR1 is SGHVS and CDR2 FQNEAQ. V gave up 0 bases and J gave up 3 bases, with 12 bases separating them. This clonotype originated in a man aged 18-30 years in good health. Some clones in this sample may be carry-over from other donors' samples. Specimen: naive CD8+ T cells from PBMCs. The chain uses TRBV7-8 and TRBJ2-7, with D hard to call. CDR3 sequence (DNA): TGTGCCAGCAGCTTAGCGCTGGGTCCTTACTACGAGCAGTACTTC. It specifies CASSLALGPYYEQYF.